This entry is about one T cell receptor beta chain. The data were taken from a study of blood T cell repertoires in COVID-19. The overall study: COVID-19 samples from acute and convalescent phases originated in the United States, Italy and Spain. PBMCs, B-cell-depleted T cells, or T cells were the source of the cDNA or gDNA that made up the material.

This CDR3 spans 18 amino acids. The ends were cut back, 6 bases at V and 0 bases at J, with 23 bases in the middle. Germline CDR1 reads SGHVS; CDR2 reads FNYEAQ. Original processing methods: Estimated nucleated cell counts came from reference gene primer amplification. TCRdb's table, derived via immunoSEQ multiplex PCR, lists solely in-frame clones and lacks some. V, J and clone size were drawn from that table, and D and trimming were deduced from the DNA. The data show 150,000 or so clones, around 80% seen once. This chain uses TRBV7-6 with TRBJ1-1; tentatively, D is TRBD1 (6 bases). What was sequenced was peripheral blood. The receptor's source is a woman between 45 and 65 years old with acute or convalescent COVID-19. The CDR3 spells CASSSTAAGDTLNTEAFF. The CDR3 DNA reads TGTGCCAGCAGTTCAACTGCCGCTGGGGACACCTTGAACACTGAAGCTTTCTTT.